The next 4 T cell receptor beta chains were all read from a single sample in a study of blood T cell repertoires in COVID-19. Sequencing used immunoSEQ multiplex PCR; TCRdb keeps in-frame clones, though not all of them. The sample includes over 200,000 clones, around 87% of them seen just once. The sample was peripheral blood. Receptors originate from a woman aged 50 to 60 with acute or convalescent COVID-19.

The V and J genes are TRBV9 and TRBJ2-1; possibly TRBD2 for D (6 bases). Trimming removed 4 bases at V and 1 base at J, with 15 bases between. There are 16 residues in the CDR3. In germline, CDR1 is SGDLS, CDR2 YYNGEE. CDR3 protein: CASSPRGTASYNEQFF. The CDR3 nucleotides are TGTGCCAGCAGCCCCCGTGGGACTGCGTCCTACAATGAGCAGTTCTTC.

The chain links TRBV4-1 to TRBJ2-7; TRBD1 aligns across 9 bases. This CDR3 contains 14 residues. Trimming cost V 0 bases and J 6 bases; bases outside gene matches: 3. Germline CDR1 is MGHRA and CDR2 is YSYEKL. The CDR3 spells CASSQEDRGSEQYF. Written as DNA, the CDR3 is TGCGCCAGCAGCCAAGAGGACAGGGGTTCCGAGCAGTACTTC.

The J gene is TRBJ1-4, the V gene TRBV28; 12 nucleotides align to TRBD1. V was clipped by 6 bases and J by 7 bases; unmatched bases: 9. CDR3 size: 16 residues. Germline CDR1 and CDR2: MDHEN and SYDVKM. The CDR3 DNA follows: TGTGCCAGCAGAAGAAACCCGGGACAGGGGGCTGAAAAACTGTTTTTT. Its protein product is CASRRNPGQGAEKLFF.

The chain couples TRBV3-1 (or the pseudogene TRBV3-2) to TRBJ1-6; D ambiguous. Germline CDR1 reads LGHDT; CDR2 reads YNNKEL (reference sequence). The CDR3 is 18 amino acids. V was shortened by 1 base and J by 0 bases, with 13 bases between the two germline ends. The CDR3 DNA sequence: TGTGCCAGCAGCCAAGGGAGGCCAGCGAGCTCCTATAATTCACCCCTCCACTTT. It is translated as CASSQGRPASSYNSPLHF.